This T cell receptor (beta chain) is drawn from a study of blood T cell repertoires in COVID-19. This CDR3 has 19 amino acids. After removal of 0 bases from V and 2 bases from J, the junction contained 13 bases not matched to a gene. The germline gives CDR1 LGHNA, CDR2 YNFKEQ. The method was immunoSEQ multiplex PCR; TCRdb's version includes in-frame clones alone and lacks a portion of them. The data contain about 52,000 clones, roughly 87% of them singletons. V is TRBV4-2 and J is TRBJ2-3, with 8 bases that match TRBD1. The source of this sequence is a man aged 55-75 years with active COVID-19. Specimen: peripheral blood. CDR3 nucleotide sequence: TGTGCCAGCAGCCAAGATTCGGGTCGGGACAGGCTATTCACAGATACGCAGTATTTT. This encodes CASSQDSGRDRLFTDTQYF.